This T cell receptor beta chain was profiled in a study of blood T cell repertoires in COVID-19 (dated by TCRdb to between 2020 and 2021). Background on the whole study: Collaborator samples came from the United States, Italy and Spain and covered acute and convalescent phases of COVID-19. The prospective study material was composed of cDNA or gDNA derived from T cells, B-cell-depleted T cells, or PBMCs. Samples came from the ongoing ImmuneRACE study (first 160 participants) plus 1,254 subjects from 6 global collaborators. Sample metadata almost always included a de-identified subject ID, COVID-19 status, age in years and sex. Where available, HLA class I and class II types were taken from metadata supplied by the sample provider and were not determined by assay-based typing. Deeply sampled blood TCRbeta repertoires from subjects exposed to, actively infected with, or recovered from COVID-19 were included in the dataset. A freely available public database, intended as a resource for researchers studying the immune response to SARS-CoV-2, is where the repertoires were released. Overall study results and their limits: How much clinical and demographic metadata was included differed by source and by participant, and the metadata was provided uncurated.

The CDR3 goes from the cysteine to the phenylalanine over 11 residues. The entry retains the CDR3 DNA only, 33 bases that are in frame from base 1. Trimming costs V 6 bases and J 2 bases, and their ends lie 5 bases apart. Whole blood was collected in K2EDTA tubes by collaborating institutions according to the institutions' own protocols. For TCRbeta analysis, collaborators shipped samples as frozen whole blood, isolated PBMCs, or DNA extracted from either of those sample types. TCRbeta CDR3 regions were amplified from genomic DNA using the immunoSEQ Assay, a bias-controlled multiplex PCR. In the source study's methods: Within the assay, amplification of reference gene primers was used to estimate how many nucleated cells each sample contained. To quantify the absolute abundance of each unique TCRbeta CDR3 rearrangement, sequence reads were collapsed and filtered. For each sample, productive Simpson clonality was calculated as the square root of Simpson's diversity index over productive rearrangements. The immuneACCESS repertoire file appears here via TCRdb, limited to in-frame rearrangements. These files lack a portion of the clones; in checked studies, under half of the deficit traces to unresolved V genes, and the cause of the others is not known. For V, J and clone size, that table is used; D and trimming come from the DNA. The sample data list about 180,000 clones, and around 83% of these were observed just once. The ten largest clones take up about 1.6% of the sample.

On this clone itself: This receptor's antigen is unknown. No per-base quality is available; no much larger clone lies one base away.

The TCR was taken from a human donor in a cohort sampled during active COVID-19. What was sequenced was peripheral blood. The chain joins TRBV12-3 or TRBV12-4 to TRBJ2-7; no D gene is confidently identified. In nucleotides, the sequence is TGTGCCAGCAGGTCCACCTACGAGCAGTACTTC. The translation is CASRSTYEQYF.